This entry describes one T cell receptor (beta chain). A much bigger clone sits one base away, suggesting this may be a read error. The CDR3 has 11 residues. Germline V gives CDR1 SQVTM, CDR2 ANQGSEA. This sample is drawn from a study of human T cells and chemical hapten exposure. On the study more broadly: Skin of the upper inner arm, approximately 2 cm by approximately 2 cm, received 2% DPC for sensitization.

TCRdb re-derived calls from the RACE reads in MiXCR, one entry per CDR3 protein. The sample includes roughly 32,000 distinct CDR3 sequences, over 4.5% of them seen just once. Time point here: patch test 3, about 24 weeks after DPC sensitization. Described treatment: therapeutic diphenylcyclopropenone sensitization with weekly scalp DPC. The donor pool consisted of alopecia patients aged 18 to 70 years, considered suitable for DPC. Material: whole blood, obtained in connection with sensitization to the hapten diphenylcyclopropenone (DPC). The sequence derives from a man in his thirties or forties with alopecia areata. Some clones in this sample may be carry-over from other donors' samples. This chain connects TRBV29-1 to TRBJ1-2; D is uncertain. CDR3 amino acids: CSGKTVYGYTF. CDR3 DNA sequence: TGCAGTGGAAAGACTGTGTATGGCTACACCTTC.